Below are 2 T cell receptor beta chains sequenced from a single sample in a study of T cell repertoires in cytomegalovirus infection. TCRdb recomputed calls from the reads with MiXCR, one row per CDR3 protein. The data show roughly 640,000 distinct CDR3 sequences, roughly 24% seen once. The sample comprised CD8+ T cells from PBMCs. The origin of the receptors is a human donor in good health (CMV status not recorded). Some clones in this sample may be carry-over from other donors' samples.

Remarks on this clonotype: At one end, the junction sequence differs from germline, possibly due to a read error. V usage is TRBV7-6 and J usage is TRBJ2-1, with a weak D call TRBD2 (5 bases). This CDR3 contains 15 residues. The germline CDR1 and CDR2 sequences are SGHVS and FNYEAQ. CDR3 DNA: TGTGCTAGCAGCTTCGGGGTGAACTCCTACAATGAGCAGTTCTTC. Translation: CASSFGVNSYNEQFF.

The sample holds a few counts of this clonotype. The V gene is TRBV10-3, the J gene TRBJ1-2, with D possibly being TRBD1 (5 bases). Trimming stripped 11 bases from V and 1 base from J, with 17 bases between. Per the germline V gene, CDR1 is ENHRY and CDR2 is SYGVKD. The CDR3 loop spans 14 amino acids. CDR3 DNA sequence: TGTGCCTCTGGGGCGGGGAGTCTTAACTATGGCTACACCTTC. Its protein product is CASGAGSLNYGYTF.